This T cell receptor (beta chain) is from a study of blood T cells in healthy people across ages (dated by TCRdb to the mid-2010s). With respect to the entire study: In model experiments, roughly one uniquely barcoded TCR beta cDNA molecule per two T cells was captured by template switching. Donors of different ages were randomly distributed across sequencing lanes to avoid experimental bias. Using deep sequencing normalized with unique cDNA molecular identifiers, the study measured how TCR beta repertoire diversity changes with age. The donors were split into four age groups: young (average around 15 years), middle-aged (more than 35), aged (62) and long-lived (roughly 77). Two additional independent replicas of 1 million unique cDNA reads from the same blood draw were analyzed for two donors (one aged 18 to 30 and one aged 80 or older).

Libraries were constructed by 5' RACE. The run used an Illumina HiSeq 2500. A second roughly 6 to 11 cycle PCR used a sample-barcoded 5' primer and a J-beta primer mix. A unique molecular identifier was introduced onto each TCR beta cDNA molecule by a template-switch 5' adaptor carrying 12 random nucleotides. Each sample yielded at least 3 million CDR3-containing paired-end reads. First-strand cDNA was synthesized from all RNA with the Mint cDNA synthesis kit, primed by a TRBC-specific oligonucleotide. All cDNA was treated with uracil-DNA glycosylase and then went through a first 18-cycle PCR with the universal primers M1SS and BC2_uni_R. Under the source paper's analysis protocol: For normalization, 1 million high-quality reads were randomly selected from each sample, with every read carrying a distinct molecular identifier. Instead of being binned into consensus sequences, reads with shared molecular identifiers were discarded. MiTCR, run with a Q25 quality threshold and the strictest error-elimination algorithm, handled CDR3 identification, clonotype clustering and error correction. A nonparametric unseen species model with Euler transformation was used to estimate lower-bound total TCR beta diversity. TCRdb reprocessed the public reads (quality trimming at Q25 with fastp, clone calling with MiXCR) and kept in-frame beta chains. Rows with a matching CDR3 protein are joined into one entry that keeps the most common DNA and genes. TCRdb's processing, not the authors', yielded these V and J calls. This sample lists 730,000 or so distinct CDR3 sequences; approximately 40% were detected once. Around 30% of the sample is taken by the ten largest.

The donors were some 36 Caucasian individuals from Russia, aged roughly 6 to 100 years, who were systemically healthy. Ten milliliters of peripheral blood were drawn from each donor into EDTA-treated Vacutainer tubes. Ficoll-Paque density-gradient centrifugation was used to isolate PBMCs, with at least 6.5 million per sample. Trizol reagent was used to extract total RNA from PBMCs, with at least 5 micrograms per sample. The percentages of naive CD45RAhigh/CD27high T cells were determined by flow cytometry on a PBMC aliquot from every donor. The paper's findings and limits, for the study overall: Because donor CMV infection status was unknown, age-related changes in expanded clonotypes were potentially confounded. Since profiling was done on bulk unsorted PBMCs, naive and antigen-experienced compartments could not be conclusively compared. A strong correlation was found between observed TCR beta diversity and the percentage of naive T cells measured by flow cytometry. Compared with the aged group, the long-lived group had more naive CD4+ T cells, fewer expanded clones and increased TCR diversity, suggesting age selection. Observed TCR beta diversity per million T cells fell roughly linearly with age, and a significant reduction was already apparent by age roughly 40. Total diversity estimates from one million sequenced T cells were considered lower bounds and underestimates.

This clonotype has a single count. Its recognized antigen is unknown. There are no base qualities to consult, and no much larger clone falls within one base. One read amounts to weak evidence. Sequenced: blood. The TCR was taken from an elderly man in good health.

Here the CDR3 is given as CASSEGEGRETQYF. At the DNA level, the sequence is TGTGCCAGCAGTGAAGGTGAGGGGCGAGAGACCCAGTACTTC. The receptor chain draws on TRBV6-1 and TRBJ2-5, with a tentative D call of TRBD1 or TRBD2, each matching 5 bases. V is pared back by 1 base and J by 4 bases, with 10 bases lying between the germline termini. CDR1 is given as MNHNS and CDR2 as SASEGT, both from the germline V gene. The CDR3 numbers 14 residues from cysteine through phenylalanine. The retained sequence is limited to the CDR3, 42 bases, with the frame set at the first base.